This TCR beta chain was sequenced in a study of T-cell reconstitution after alpha-beta-depleted transplantation in children. This clonotype occurred a few times. The library targeted TCRbeta and was prepared with unique molecular identifiers. TCRdb redid the calling of the PCR reads with MiXCR, one entry per CDR3 protein. The sample carries around 960,000 distinct CDR3 sequences, about 31% recorded once. This clonotype was sampled from a boy in the first two years of life who had a stem cell transplant for SCID, so the T cells may come from the graft donor. This material consisted of PBMCs, mostly from graft donor cells, taken 360 days after TCRalphabeta/CD19-depleted stem cell transplant.

CDR3: CASSLVGQGRSPLHF. The CDR3 coding sequence is TGTGCCAGCAGCTTAGTCGGACAGGGGAGGTCACCCCTCCACTTT. The chain joins TRBV7-8 to TRBJ1-6; 9 bases match TRBD1. Trimming at V came to 1 base and at J to 10 bases, leaving 5 bases not matched to a gene. Germline V gene lookup returns CDR1 SGHVS and CDR2 FQNEAQ. The CDR3 sequence is 15 residues long.